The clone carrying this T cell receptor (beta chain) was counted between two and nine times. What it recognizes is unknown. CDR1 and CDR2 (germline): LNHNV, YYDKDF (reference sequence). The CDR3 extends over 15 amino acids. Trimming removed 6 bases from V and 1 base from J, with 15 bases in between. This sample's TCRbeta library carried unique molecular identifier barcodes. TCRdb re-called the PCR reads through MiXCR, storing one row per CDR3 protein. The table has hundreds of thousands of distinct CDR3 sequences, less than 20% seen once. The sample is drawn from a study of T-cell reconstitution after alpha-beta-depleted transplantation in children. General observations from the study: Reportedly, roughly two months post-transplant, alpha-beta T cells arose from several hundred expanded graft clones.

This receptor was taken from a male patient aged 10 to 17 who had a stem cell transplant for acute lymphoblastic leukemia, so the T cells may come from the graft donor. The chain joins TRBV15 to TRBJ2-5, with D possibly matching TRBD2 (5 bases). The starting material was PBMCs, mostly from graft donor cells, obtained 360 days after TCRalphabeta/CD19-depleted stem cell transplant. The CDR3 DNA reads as TGTGCCACCAGAGGACTGCGTATACTCCAAGAGACCCAGTACTTC. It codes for CATRGLRILQETQYF.